The rows below give T cell receptor beta chains drawn from one sample of a study of shared clonotypes between healthy human individuals. TCRdb's copy holds only in-frame clones and misses some; the assay was immunoSEQ multiplex PCR. The sample includes 2 million to 2.5 million clones, almost 96% of them seen just once. The sample taken for sequencing was naive CD4+ T cells sorted from blood. The receptors here all came from a man younger than 35 in good health. The conserved cysteine and the conserved F or W are not part of the CDR3 here. Fields, in order: V gene, J gene, CDR3 protein.

>TRBV27|TRBJ2-1
ASTETGTSYNEQF
>TRBV5-6|TRBJ2-5
ASSAGVAAQETQY
>TRBV6-5|TRBJ1-1
ASKADSLNTEAF
>TRBV7-9|TRBJ1-4
ASTQRGGSYEKLF
>TRBV28|TRBJ1-5
ASSVTGESQPQH
>TRBV10-3|TRBJ2-7
AISDRPGAYEQY
>TRBV18|TRBJ1-5
ASSPPQGGEGNQPQH
>TRBV5-1|TRBJ2-7
ASRMPSSYEQY
>TRBV19|TRBJ1-4
ASTTTGPGEKLF
>TRBV25-1|TRBJ1-4
ASSAPGLVNEKLF
>TRBV7-9|TRBJ1-4
ATNRVEAEKLF
>TRBV6-1|TRBJ2-1
ASSVAGGYNEQF
>TRBV10-3|TRBJ2-6
AISGGQGTYSGANVLT
>TRBV2|TRBJ1-1
ASSEEQGGSTEAF
>TRBV27|TRBJ2-4
ASRMSLALGAKNIQY